The rows below give T cell receptor beta chains drawn from one sample of a study of identical twins. MiXCR, applied by TCRdb to the 5' RACE reads, yields one record per CDR3 protein. The data show around 1.7 million distinct CDR3 sequences, with less than 35% seen just once and 0.25% to 0.3% held by the top ten. The specimen was cord blood. These receptors came from a newborn girl in good health. Both conserved end residues are part of each CDR3. The order of the fields is J gene, clone size, V gene, D gene, CDR3 DNA, CDR3 protein. The D gene is left open where the match is weak. Not all rows give a size; the values are once, few, many and, for expanded clones, a class.

>TRBJ2-1|NA|TRBV12-5|NA
TGTGCTAGTGGTTTTGGCCCCGGTGAGCAGTTCTTC
CASGFGPGEQFF
>TRBJ1-2|NA|TRBV5-6|TRBD1
TGTGCCAGCAGCTTGTGGAAGGGGGCCTATGGCTACACCTTC
CASSLWKGAYGYTF
>TRBJ2-7|few|TRBV3-1|TRBD2
TGTGCCAGCAGCCAAGTTCCTACTAGCGGGTTCTACAATGAGCAGTACTTC
CASSQVPTSGFYNEQYF
>TRBJ2-4|few|TRBV5-8|NA
TGTGCCAGCAGCTCGGGTCTTTTCTTGGGCGCCAAAAACATTCAGTACTTC
CASSSGLFLGAKNIQYF
>TRBJ2-5|many|TRBV6-2/TRBV6-3|TRBD1
TGTGCCAGCCGAGGAGTATGGGGACAGGGATTTGATTGGTACCAAGAGACCCAGTACTTC
CASRGVWGQGFDWYQETQYF
>TRBJ2-1|NA|TRBV27|TRBD2
TGTGCCAGCAGTTTGTCACTAGCGGGGGGCCTTGAGCAGTTCTTC
CASSLSLAGGLEQFF
>TRBJ2-2|NA|TRBV4-3|NA
TGCGCCAGCAGCCGGCTCCAGGACAGCGCGAACACCGGGGAGCTGTTTTTT
CASSRLQDSANTGELFF
>TRBJ2-5|NA|TRBV2|TRBD2
TGTGCCAGCAGTGAAGCGCTTCTGGGACTAGCGGGGGACAATGAGCAGTACTTC
CASSEALLGLAGDNEQYF
>TRBJ2-7|NA|TRBV29-1|NA
TGCAGCGCCCGGATGGGGAGAAGGGACTCCTACAATGAGCAGTACTTC
CSARMGRRDSYNEQYF
>TRBJ1-6|few|TRBV12-3/TRBV12-4|TRBD1
TGTGCCAGCAGTCCCACTTTGGGACAGAATTCACCCCTCCACTTT
CASSPTLGQNSPLHF
>TRBJ1-4|few|TRBV12-3/TRBV12-4|TRBD1
TGTGCCAGCAGTTTCCACGGGACAGGGGAAAAACTGTTTTTT
CASSFHGTGEKLFF